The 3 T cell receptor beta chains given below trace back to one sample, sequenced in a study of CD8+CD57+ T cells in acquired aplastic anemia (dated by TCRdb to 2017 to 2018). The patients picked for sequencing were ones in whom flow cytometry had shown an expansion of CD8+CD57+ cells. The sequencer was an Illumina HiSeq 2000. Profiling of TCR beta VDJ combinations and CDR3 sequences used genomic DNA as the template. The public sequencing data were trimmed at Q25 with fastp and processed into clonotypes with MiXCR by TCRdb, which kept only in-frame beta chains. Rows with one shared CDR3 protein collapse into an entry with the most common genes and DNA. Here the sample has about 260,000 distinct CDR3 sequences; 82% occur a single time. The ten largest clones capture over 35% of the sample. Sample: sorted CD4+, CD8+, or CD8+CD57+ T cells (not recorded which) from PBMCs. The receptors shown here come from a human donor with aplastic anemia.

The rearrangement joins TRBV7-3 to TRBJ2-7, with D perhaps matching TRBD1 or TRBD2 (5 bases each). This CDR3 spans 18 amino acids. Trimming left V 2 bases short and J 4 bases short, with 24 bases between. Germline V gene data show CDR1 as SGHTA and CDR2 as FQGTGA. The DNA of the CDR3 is TGTGCCAGCAGCTTACTGGTGGGGGAGAGACCCAGTACTTACGAGCAGTACGTC. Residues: CASSLLVGERPSTYEQYV.

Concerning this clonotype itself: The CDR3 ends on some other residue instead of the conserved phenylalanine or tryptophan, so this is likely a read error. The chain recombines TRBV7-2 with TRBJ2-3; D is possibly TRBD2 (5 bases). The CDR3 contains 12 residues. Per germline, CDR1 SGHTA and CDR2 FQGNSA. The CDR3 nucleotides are TGTGCCAGCAGCGTAGCGTCAGATACGCAGTATCAT. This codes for CASSVASDTQYH.

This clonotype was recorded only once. DNA for the CDR3: TGTGCCAGCAGCGTAGGTGGAGATACCGATACGCAGTATTTT. It translates to CASSVGGDTDTQYF. The V and J genes are TRBV9 and TRBJ2-3; D gene uncertain. Germline CDR1 reads SGDLS; CDR2 reads YYNGEE. Trimming pared 0 bases from V and 6 bases from J, leaving 11 bases between. This CDR3 region has 14 residues.